This T cell receptor (beta chain) emerged from a study of identifying expanded T cells in peripheral blood. Measured with immunoSEQ multiplex PCR; TCRdb has only the in-frame clones, and not every one. This table has around 90,000 clones, roughly 88% appearing once. Per germline, CDR1 LGHNA and CDR2 YNFKEQ. The CDR3 consists of 16 residues. The V end was cut by 5 bases, the J end by 7 bases, with 18 bases between. Healthy donors had no documented immune events, such as infections, while sampled. The TCR was taken from a person aged 18 to 75 in good health. The chain joins TRBV4-2 to TRBJ1-6; D is perhaps TRBD1 (6 bases). Sequencing was done on a sample of blood. The CDR3 sequence is CASSLSRGTGNSPLHF. The CDR3 nucleotides read TGTGCCAGCAGCTTATCCCGGGGCACAGGGAATTCACCCCTCCACTTT.